These 32 T cell receptor beta chains were sequenced from one sample in a study of blood T cell repertoires in COVID-19. Repertoires were generated with immunoSEQ multiplex PCR, while TCRdb's copy carries only in-frame clones and drops some. The repertoire holds roughly 160,000 clones, under 85% seen once, with approximately 12% in the top ten. Sequenced sample: PBMCs or T cells enriched from blood (not recorded which). The receptors stem from a man aged 50-59 years who had recovered from COVID-19.

The CDR3 here is CASSEITGSYNEQFF. The CDR3 DNA reads TGTGCCAGCAGTGAAATAACGGGAAGTTACAATGAGCAGTTCTTC. The chain has TRBV2 and TRBJ2-1, with D maybe TRBD2 (5 bases). The V end was cut by 2 bases, the J end by 4 bases, with 12 bases between. The CDR3 has 15 amino acids. Germline CDR1 reads SNHLY; CDR2 reads FYNNEI. The variable domain in full, with the rest retrieved from reference TRBV2 and TRBJ2-1, is EPEVTQTPSHQVTQMGQEVILRCVPISNHLYFYWYRQILGQKVEFLVSFYNNEISEKSEIFDDQFSVERPDGSNFTLKIRSTKLEDSAMYFCASSEITGSYNEQFFGPGTRLTVL.

The chain carries TRBV6-5 and TRBJ1-6, with TRBD1 matching 7 bases. The ends lost 7 bases at V and 0 bases at J; junction bases unmatched: 3. This CDR3 spans 15 amino acids. Germline values: CDR1 MNHEY, CDR2 SVGAGI. The CDR3 bases are TGTGCCAGCAAGGACAGGAACTCCTATAATTCACCCCTCCACTTT. This sequence encodes CASKDRNSYNSPLHF.

The chain recombines TRBV6-5 with TRBJ2-7; possibly TRBD1 for D (6 bases). V dropped 5 bases and J dropped 3 bases, with 14 bases sitting between them. Per germline, CDR1 MNHEY and CDR2 SVGAGI. This CDR3 is built from 14 residues. DNA for the CDR3: TGTGCCAGCAGTCCCCGGACAGCGCGCTACGAGCAGTACTTC. Protein: CASSPRTARYEQYF.

V usage is TRBV29-1 and J usage is TRBJ1-2, with D maybe TRBD1 (5 bases). CDR1 and CDR2 from the germline V gene are SQVTM and ANQGSEA. The ends were cut back, 6 bases at V and 3 bases at J, with 20 bases in the middle. The CDR3 contains 15 residues. In DNA, the CDR3 is TGCAGCGTCCTACGCCCCGCGGGGGTAGACTATGGCTACACCTTC. The encoded protein is CSVLRPAGVDYGYTF.

The chain carries TRBV3-1 (or the pseudogene TRBV3-2) and TRBJ2-7; D not resolved. Trimming stripped 4 bases from V and 7 bases from J, with 11 bases between. CDR3 length: 12 amino acids. Germline CDR1 LGHDT, CDR2 YNNKEL (reference sequence). CDR3 region: CASSRTEAEQYF. The CDR3 coding sequence is TGTGCCAGCAGCCGAACCGAGGCGGAGCAGTACTTC.

V is TRBV7-3 and J is TRBJ1-2; 10 bases agree with TRBD1. Germline values: CDR1 SGHTA, CDR2 FQGTGA. With 0 bases clipped from V and 3 bases from J, the junction kept 1 base outside the gene matches. The CDR3 covers 15 residues. The CDR3 reads CASSLTGTGDYGYTF. CDR3 DNA sequence: TGTGCCAGCAGCTTAACGGGGACAGGGGACTATGGCTACACCTTC.

In this sample, this clone turned up a few times. J is TRBJ2-5 and V is TRBV5-1, with TRBD2 as a possible D gene (5 bases). Per the germline V gene, CDR1 is SGHRS and CDR2 is YFSETQ. This CDR3 comprises 14 residues. The V and J ends lost 4 bases and 5 bases respectively, with 15 bases between them. CDR3: CASSRQEVVETQYF. CDR3 nucleotide sequence: TGCGCCAGCAGCAGGCAGGAGGTCGTGGAGACCCAGTACTTC.

V gene TRBV18 combines with J gene TRBJ1-2, with TRBD1 matching 7 bases. The CDR3 has 13 residues. Trimming removed 4 bases from V and 8 bases from J; junction bases left unmatched: 7. CDR1 is KGHSH and CDR2 is LQKENI in the germline V gene. The CDR3 sequence is CASSRGQSAGYTF. CDR3 nucleotides: TGTGCCAGCTCACGGGGACAGTCGGCCGGCTACACCTTC.

This clone was recorded only once. The rearrangement joins TRBV5-1 to TRBJ1-2; D uncertain. CDR3 length: 15 residues. V shed 4 bases and J shed 4 bases, with 17 bases lying between them. Germline CDR1 and CDR2: SGHRS and YFSETQ. CDR3 DNA: TGCGCCAGCAGCGTCGGCCCGGGCGGAGGCTATGGCTACACCTTC. Translation gives CASSVGPGGGYGYTF.

The J gene is TRBJ2-2, the V gene TRBV25-1, with D possibly matching TRBD1 (6 bases). The V gene's germline CDR1 is MGHDK and CDR2 SYGVNS. The V gene lost 4 bases and the J gene lost 6 bases, with 12 bases spanning the gap. The CDR3 length is 14 residues. CDR3 sequence (DNA): TGTGCCAGCAGTGGCAGGGGTGAAGCCGGGGAGCTGTTTTTT. Translating it yields CASSGRGEAGELFF.

This clone was detected only once. The chain combines TRBV10-1 with TRBJ1-2; the D gene is possibly TRBD1 (5 bases). In germline, CDR1 is WNHNN, CDR2 SYGVQD (reference sequence). Trimming pared 4 bases from V and 3 bases from J, leaving 21 bases between. The CDR3 covers 17 residues. The CDR3: CASSARTPGRRDYGYTF. CDR3 nucleotides: TGCGCCAGCAGTGCCCGGACCCCAGGGCGTAGAGACTATGGCTACACCTTC.

This chain joins TRBV29-1 and TRBJ2-5, with D possibly being TRBD1 (6 bases). CDR3 length: 13 amino acids. Trimming cost V 7 bases and J 2 bases, with 14 bases left between them. Per the germline V gene, CDR1 is SQVTM and CDR2 is ANQGSEA. The CDR3 here is CSARDTLQETQYF. The CDR3 DNA reads as TGCAGCGCCAGGGACACTCTACAAGAGACCCAGTACTTC.

As concerns this clone: Other DNA sequences of this sample code for an identical CDR3. The chain uses TRBV7-9 and TRBJ2-7; tentatively, D is TRBD2 (6 bases). Germline CDR1 is SEHNR and CDR2 is FQNEAQ (reference sequence). The CDR3 is 13 amino acids. Trimming cost V 4 bases and J 2 bases, with 9 bases left between them. DNA of the CDR3: TGTGCCAGCAGCTCTGGGGGGACCTACGAGCAGTACTTC. This sequence encodes CASSSGGTYEQYF.

This rearrangement joins TRBV18 to TRBJ2-5, with D possibly matching TRBD2 (5 bases). CDR1 and CDR2 from the germline V gene are KGHSH and LQKENI. This CDR3 region has 15 residues. Trimming left V 6 bases short and J 4 bases short, with 18 bases between. The CDR3 DNA follows: TGTGCCAGCTCCTCGAGCCCTGATGAGGGAGAGACCCAGTACTTC. Its protein product is CASSSSPDEGETQYF. The whole variable domain, remainder taken from reference TRBV18 and TRBJ2-5, is NAGVMQNPRHLVRRRGQEARLRCSPMKGHSHVYWYRQLPEEGLKFMVYLQKENIIDESGMPKERFSAEFPKEGPSILRIQQVVRGDSAAYFCASSSSPDEGETQYFGPGTRLLVL.

CDR3 protein: CASSSNSNQPQHF. CDR3 coding DNA: TGCGCCAGCAGTTCAAATAGCAATCAGCCCCAGCATTTT. The chain is built from TRBV10-1 and TRBJ1-5, with D uncertain. Germline CDR1 WNHNN, CDR2 SYGVQD (reference sequence). Deletions cut 5 bases from V and 0 bases from J, with 5 bases between. CDR3 size: 13 residues.

This clone was observed once. This chain links TRBV6-5 with TRBJ1-2, with TRBD1 matching over 9 bases. Losses at the gene ends were 7 bases for V and 11 bases for J; bases not matched to a gene: 17. Germline V lookup: CDR1 MNHEY, CDR2 SVGAGI. The length of the CDR3 is 15 residues. CDR3 in amino acids: CASTRQGGSVKSYTF. The CDR3 nucleotides are TGTGCCAGCACCCGACAGGGGGGGTCGGTCAAAAGTTACACCTTC.

The chain carries TRBV6-5 and TRBJ2-1, with a tentative D call TRBD1 (5 bases). Germline values: CDR1 MNHEY, CDR2 SVGAGI. The CDR3 length is 16 residues. V lost 0 bases and J 7 bases, leaving 16 bases between the germline ends. CDR3 protein: CASSYSGSGIGNEQFF. For the CDR3, the DNA is TGTGCCAGCAGTTACTCGGGGTCAGGGATAGGGAATGAGCAGTTCTTC.

The chain joins TRBV30 to TRBJ1-1; D is possibly TRBD1 (6 bases). Germline V gene data show CDR1 as GTSNPN and CDR2 as SVGIG (reference sequence). CDR3 size: 16 residues. V was cut by 0 bases and J by 0 bases, with 14 bases left in between. DNA for the CDR3: TGTGCCTGGAGTGTTCAGGGGAGAGGGATGAACACTGAAGCTTTCTTT. Protein sequence: CAWSVQGRGMNTEAFF.

The rearrangement joins TRBV11-2 to TRBJ1-2; D call uncertain. The germline V gene encodes CDR1 SGHAT and CDR2 FQNNGV. CDR3 size: 14 residues. Trimming took off 0 bases at V and 6 bases at J, with 11 bases between the two ends. The CDR3: CASSLDGGFDGYTF. The CDR3 nucleotides read TGTGCCAGCAGCTTAGATGGAGGTTTCGATGGCTACACCTTC.

The chain employs TRBV28 and TRBJ1-1, with D unresolved. Germline V gene data show CDR1 as MDHEN and CDR2 as SYDVKM. CDR3 length: 15 amino acids. V gave up 5 bases and J gave up 7 bases, with 20 bases separating them. CDR3 nucleotide sequence: TGTGCCAGCAGTCCCCACCTGCGAGGGTTTAATGAAGCTTTCTTT. Residues: CASSPHLRGFNEAFF. The entire variable domain, with the rest obtained from reference TRBV28 and TRBJ1-1, is as follows: DVKVTQSSRYLVKRTGEKVFLECVQDMDHENMFWYRQDPGLGLRLIYFSYDVKMKEKGDIPEGYSVSREKKERFSLILESASTNQTSMYLCASSPHLRGFNEAFFGQGTRLTVV.

This clone was found once. The CDR3 region is CASSSRLRTGNTGELFF. The DNA for the CDR3 is TGTGCCAGCAGTTCGCGATTAAGGACAGGGAACACCGGGGAGCTGTTTTTT. This chain links TRBV28 with TRBJ2-2; 7 bases fit TRBD1. The CDR3 extends over 17 amino acids. Germline V gene lookup returns CDR1 MDHEN and CDR2 SYDVKM. J gave up 1 base and V 4 bases, and 9 bases lay outside the gene matches. Full variable domain (rest looked up from reference TRBV28 and TRBJ2-2): DVKVTQSSRYLVKRTGEKVFLECVQDMDHENMFWYRQDPGLGLRLIYFSYDVKMKEKGDIPEGYSVSREKKERFSLILESASTNQTSMYLCASSSRLRTGNTGELFFGEGSRLTVL.

This clone has just a few counts. The chain couples TRBV19 to TRBJ1-2, with D perhaps TRBD1 (6 bases). CDR3 length equals 14 residues. Trimming removed 6 bases from V and 4 bases from J, with 15 bases in between. The germline gives CDR1 LNHDA, CDR2 SQIVND (reference sequence). CDR3 region: CASRVETGLYGYTF. Written as DNA, the CDR3 is TGTGCCAGTAGGGTCGAGACAGGTCTCTATGGCTACACCTTC. The whole variable domain, remainder taken from reference TRBV19 and TRBJ1-2, is DGGITQSPKYLFRKEGQNVTLSCEQNLNHDAMYWYRQDPGQGLRLIYYSQIVNDFQKGDIAEGYSVSREKKESFPLTVTSAQKNPTAFYLCASRVETGLYGYTFGSGTRLTVV.

The rearrangement links TRBV2 to TRBJ1-2, with TRBD1 matching over 11 bases. The J segment lost 6 bases and the V segment lost 4 bases, leaving 7 bases of the junction unmatched. Germline CDR1 reads SNHLY; CDR2 reads FYNNEI. The CDR3 spans 15 residues. The DNA of the CDR3 is TGTGCCAGCAGTGCCCAGTGGACAGGGGGCGATGGCTACACCTTC. Translating it yields CASSAQWTGGDGYTF.

The chain uses TRBV30 and TRBJ2-3; a possible D gene is TRBD2 (7 bases). The CDR3 length is 13 residues. CDR1 is GTSNPN, CDR2 SVGIG, per germline (reference sequence). Trimming shortened V by 6 bases and J by 4 bases, and 14 bases separated the two germline ends. The CDR3 sequence is CACGGAKADTQYF. DNA for the CDR3: TGTGCCTGTGGGGGGGCTAAGGCAGATACGCAGTATTTT. Filled out from reference TRBV30 and TRBJ2-3, the complete variable domain reads SQTIHQWPATLVQPVGSPLSLECTVEGTSNPNLYWYRQAAGRGLQLLFYSVGIGQISSEVPQNLSASRPQDRQFILSSKKLLLSDSGFYLCACGGAKADTQYFGPGTRLTVL.

The chain has TRBV3-1 (or the pseudogene TRBV3-2) and TRBJ2-3; 11 bases agree with TRBD2. V trimming: 4 bases; J trimming: 3 bases; junction bases outside the gene matches: 15. Per germline, CDR1 LGHDT and CDR2 YNNKEL (reference sequence). The CDR3 totals 19 residues. The DNA for the CDR3 is TGTGCCAGCAGCCGCACCCGACTAGCGGGGTTTGGGGGAACAGATACGCAGTATTTT. Translated: CASSRTRLAGFGGTDTQYF.

The J gene is TRBJ2-7, the V gene TRBV29-1, with D possibly TRBD1 on 6 matching bases. Trimming removed 1 base at V and 0 bases at J, with 10 bases between. Germline V gene lookup returns CDR1 SQVTM and CDR2 ANQGSEA. The CDR3 is 14 residues long. DNA for the CDR3: TGCAGCGTTGAAGGGACAGCGTCCTCCTACGAGCAGTACTTC. This gives the protein CSVEGTASSYEQYF.

CDR3 protein: CASSPRGQNTGELFF. CDR3 sequence (DNA): TGCGCCAGCAGCCCCCGCGGCCAGAACACCGGGGAGCTGTTTTTT. The V gene is TRBV5-1, the J gene TRBJ2-2; D uncertain. The CDR3 has 15 amino acids. V dropped 4 bases and J dropped 1 base, with 11 bases sitting between them. From germline, CDR1 is SGHRS and CDR2 YFSETQ.

The chain couples TRBV14 to TRBJ2-2, with D possibly TRBD2 on 5 matching bases. The CDR3 has 15 amino acids. The germline V gene encodes CDR1 SGHDN and CDR2 FVKESK. The germline V and J ends were trimmed by 1 base and 7 bases, with 13 bases remaining between them. CDR3 residues: CASSQGRPGGGELFF. In nucleotides, the CDR3 is TGTGCCAGCAGCCAAGGGAGGCCCGGAGGCGGGGAGCTGTTTTTT.

This clone was detected only a few times. The chain carries TRBV5-6 and TRBJ2-2; D is uncertain. The CDR3 has 13 amino acids. Germline V gene lookup returns CDR1 SGHDT and CDR2 YYEEEE. V was pared by 5 bases and J by 1 base, with 6 bases between. The CDR3 DNA follows: TGTGCCAGCAGTAGACAGAACACCGGGGAGCTGTTTTTT. It yields the protein CASSRQNTGELFF.

In its sample, this clone was seen a few times. This CDR3 reads CAISTGGSEQYF. CDR3 sequence (DNA): TGTGCCATCTCCACCGGGGGGAGTGAGCAGTACTTC. The V gene is TRBV10-3, the J gene TRBJ2-7; 7 positions match TRBD2. Losses at the gene ends were 8 bases for V and 7 bases for J; bases not matched to a gene: 8. CDR3 size: 12 residues. Germline CDR1 and CDR2: ENHRY and SYGVKD.

The chain uses TRBV3-1 (or the pseudogene TRBV3-2) and TRBJ2-3, with TRBD1 identical over 11 bases. Germline CDR1 LGHDT, CDR2 YNNKEL (reference sequence). CDR3 length: 16 residues. With V trimmed by 4 bases and J by 6 bases, 9 bases remained unmatched. The CDR3 DNA reads as TGTGCCAGCAGCCGGTTGACGGGACAGGGGGGGGATACGCAGTATTTT. Protein: CASSRLTGQGGDTQYF.

This chain joins TRBV18 and TRBJ1-5, with 7 bases that match TRBD1. Trimming at V came to 4 bases and at J to 10 bases, leaving 7 bases not matched to a gene. Germline-derived CDR1 and CDR2 are KGHSH and LQKENI. This CDR3 has 13 amino acids. DNA for the CDR3: TGTGCCAGCTCACACGGCGACAGGGCCCCCCAGCATTTT. This codes for CASSHGDRAPQHF.